Listed below are T cell receptor beta chains from one sample, sequenced in a study of CD8 T cells in ankylosing spondylitis. TCRdb passed the 5' RACE reads through MiXCR, listing each CDR3 protein once. Seen here are around 130,000 distinct CDR3 sequences, around 8.5% observed once, and the top ten hold approximately 3.6%. Sequenced sample: blood, either unsorted or a sorted T cell fraction (not recorded which). These receptors came from a male donor with ankylosing spondylitis or in good health (not recorded which). CDR3s include the opening cysteine and the closing phenylalanine or tryptophan. The D gene is left open where the match is weak. The size field reads how often the clone was seen (once, few, many) or a class if it is expanded.

d_gene | abundance | j_gene | v_gene | CDR3nt | CDR3aa
TRBD1 | many | TRBJ2-5 | TRBV6-2/TRBV6-3 | TGTGCCACTACCGGGACAGCTCAAGAGACCCAGTACTTC | CATTGTAQETQYF
TRBD2 | many | TRBJ2-1 | TRBV11-3 | TGTGCCAGCAGCTCCAGACTAGCGGGGCACAATGAGCAGTTCTTC | CASSSRLAGHNEQFF
TRBD1 | many | TRBJ2-7 | TRBV6-1 | TGTGCCACTCTGGACAGGGCGGACTACGAGCAGTACTTC | CATLDRADYEQYF
NA | few | TRBJ2-1 | TRBV5-1 | TGCGCCAGCAGCTTGGCCTTAGGAAACAATGAGCAGTTCTTC | CASSLALGNNEQFF
TRBD2 | many | TRBJ2-1 | TRBV29-1 | TGCAGCGTTGAAACTAGCGGGATGTGGCAGTTCTTC | CSVETSGMWQFF
NA | many | TRBJ1-4 | TRBV20-1 | TGCAGTGCTAGAGATCAGAGGCAGTCGAATGAAAAACTGTTTTTT | CSARDQRQSNEKLFF
NA | many | TRBJ2-3 | TRBV29-1 | TGCAGCGTTAGTAGCGCCACAGATACGCAGTATTTT | CSVSSATDTQYF
NA | many | TRBJ2-5 | TRBV15 | TGTGCCACCAGCAGAGTAGCGAAGGAGACCCAGTACTTC | CATSRVAKETQYF
NA | many | TRBJ2-1 | TRBV7-8 | TGTGCCAGCAGCGTACGATACGGCAACAATGAGCAGTTCTTC | CASSVRYGNNEQFF
NA | many | TRBJ2-3 | TRBV20-1 | TGCAGTGCTAGAGCGGGTCAGGCAGATACGCAGTATTTT | CSARAGQADTQYF
TRBD1 | many | TRBJ1-5 | TRBV2 | TGTGCCAGCAGAGTTGAGACAGGGTACAATCAGCCCCAGCATTTT | CASRVETGYNQPQHF